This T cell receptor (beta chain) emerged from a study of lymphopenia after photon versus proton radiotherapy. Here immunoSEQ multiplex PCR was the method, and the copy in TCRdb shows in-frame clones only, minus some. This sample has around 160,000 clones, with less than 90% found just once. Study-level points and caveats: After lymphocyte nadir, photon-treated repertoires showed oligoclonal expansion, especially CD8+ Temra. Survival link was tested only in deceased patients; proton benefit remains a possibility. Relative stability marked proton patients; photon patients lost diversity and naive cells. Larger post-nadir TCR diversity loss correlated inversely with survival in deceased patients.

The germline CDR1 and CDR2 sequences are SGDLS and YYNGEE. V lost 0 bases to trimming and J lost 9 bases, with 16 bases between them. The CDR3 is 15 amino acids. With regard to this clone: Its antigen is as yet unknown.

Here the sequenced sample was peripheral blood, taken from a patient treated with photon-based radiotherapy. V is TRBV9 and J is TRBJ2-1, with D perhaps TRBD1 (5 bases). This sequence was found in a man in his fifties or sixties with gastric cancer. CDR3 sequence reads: CASSVEGKRRGEQFF. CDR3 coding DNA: TGTGCCAGCAGCGTAGAGGGGAAACGTCGAGGTGAGCAGTTCTTC.